Reported below is one T cell receptor (beta chain). These data are taken from a study of blood T cell repertoires in COVID-19. Study overall: The United States, Italy and Spain provided the acute and convalescent COVID-19 samples. T cells, B-cell-depleted T cells, or PBMCs provided the cDNA or gDNA that served as material.

The junction had 5 bases not matched to a gene; V was cut back by 2 bases and J by 10 bases. From germline, CDR1 is MNHEY and CDR2 SMNVEV (reference sequence). The CDR3 covers 14 residues. Original processing methods: Nucleated cell counts were estimated from reference gene primer amplification. The data were produced by immunoSEQ multiplex PCR, yet TCRdb's version contains in-frame clones alone and is incomplete. For V, J and clone size, that table is used; D and trimming come from the DNA. The table has about 250,000 clones, 80% to 90% seen once. The rearrangement uses TRBV27 and TRBJ1-6, with TRBD1 identical over 7 bases. The sample was peripheral blood. The clonotype was recovered from a man aged 40-50 years with active or convalescent COVID-19. The CDR3 DNA follows: TGTGCCAGCAGTTTAGGAGGGGGCCGATCACCCCTCCACTTT. Translating it yields CASSLGGGRSPLHF.